Presented here are 2 T cell receptor beta chains from one specimen sequenced in a study of OX40 agonist ivuxolimab in advanced cancers. This table comes from immunoSEQ multiplex PCR, and its TCRdb copy is limited to in-frame clones, with some not included. The table lists about 96,000 clones, about nine tenths of them singletons. Sequences were derived from CD4+ or CD8+ T cells sorted from blood, sampled in a trial of the OX40 agonist ivuxolimab. The receptors were gathered from an adult with an advanced solid tumor such as melanoma, head and neck, liver or kidney cancer.

The chain employs TRBV4-1 and TRBJ2-1, with D possibly being TRBD1 or TRBD2 (7 bases each). Germline V CDR1 and CDR2: MGHRA, YSYEKL. The CDR3 consists of 15 residues. The V end lost 0 bases, the J end lost 7 bases, and 13 bases lay between the germline ends. In DNA, the CDR3 is TGCGCCAGCAGCCAAGAAGGGACAGCGGGAAATGAGCAGTTCTTC. Its protein is CASSQEGTAGNEQFF.

In its sample, this clone was seen a few times. The chain carries TRBV6-1 and TRBJ2-7; either TRBD1 or TRBD2 may supply D (6 bases each). The CDR3 runs to 14 residues. Trimming cost V 2 bases and J 6 bases, with 14 bases left between them. Per the germline V gene, CDR1 is MNHNS and CDR2 is SASEGT. The CDR3 nucleotides are TGTGCCAGCAGTGAATCGGGGGCCGGGGTCGAGCAGTACTTC. Protein: CASSESGAGVEQYF.